The subject of this entry is one T cell receptor beta chain. Its matching antigen is unknown. The table came from immunoSEQ multiplex PCR; TCRdb's copy has only in-frame clones and leaves some out. The table shows over 60,000 clones, with about nine tenths occurring only once. The entry originates in a study of human versus mouse CDR3 diversity and MHC coevolution. Study conclusions and caveats: Roughly six MHC II alleles selected the human T cells. Humans had the largest estimated TCR beta repertoire, 1.5 million or so clonotypes. Human CDR3s averaged more deletions and insertions than mouse CDR3s.

Per germline, CDR1 PRHDT and CDR2 FYEKMQ (reference sequence). CDR3 size: 15 residues. V dropped 6 bases and J dropped 5; count of bases not matched to a gene: 9. The material sequenced was naive CD4+ T cells from blood. Subset defined: CD45RO-negative CD62L-positive naive CD4 T cells. V gene TRBV13 combines with J gene TRBJ1-1; TRBD1 matches at 10 bases. The sequence came from a person aged 30-69 years in good health. CDR3 DNA sequence: TGTGCCAGCAGAAGCCGGGACAGGGGAAAGACTGAAGCTTTCTTT. Its translation is CASRSRDRGKTEAFF. The whole variable domain, remainder taken from reference TRBV13 and TRBJ1-1, is AAGVIQSPRHLIKEKRETATLKCYPIPRHDTVYWYQQGPGQDPQFLISFYEKMQSDKGSIPDRFSAQQFSDYHSELNMSSLELGDSALYFCASRSRDRGKTEAFFGQGTRLTVV.